A single sample gave rise to the 32 T cell receptor beta chains below, sequenced in a study of identical twins. Each CDR3 protein is one row after TCRdb ran MiXCR on the 5' RACE reads. The table lists roughly 260,000 distinct CDR3 sequences, around 15% of them singletons, with 7% to 9% in the top ten. The sequenced sample consisted of memory (CD45RO+) T cells sorted from blood. Every receptor here comes from a young woman in good health.

The chain couples TRBV18 to TRBJ1-1; D is ambiguous. V dropped 5 bases and J dropped 3 bases, with 4 bases sitting between them. This CDR3 has 11 residues. Germline V gene lookup returns CDR1 KGHSH and CDR2 LQKENI. The CDR3 DNA is TGTGCCAGCTCAGCGGACACTGAAGCTTTCTTT. It encodes CASSADTEAFF.

At least ten counts were recorded for this clonotype. This chain links TRBV9 with TRBJ1-2, with 11 nucleotides matching TRBD1. With 4 bases clipped from V and 6 bases from J, the junction kept 8 bases outside the gene matches. Germline V gene sequence: CDR1 SGDLS, CDR2 YYNGEE. The CDR3 is made up of 15 amino acids. The CDR3 sequence: CASSPHPGQGDGYTF. CDR3 DNA sequence: TGTGCCAGCAGCCCCCACCCGGGACAGGGGGATGGCTACACCTTC.

The rearrangement uses TRBV11-2 and TRBJ2-7, with 11 bases fitting TRBD2. Germline V gene sequence: CDR1 SGHAT, CDR2 FQNNGV. The junction had 3 bases not matched to a gene; V was cut back by 3 bases and J by 2 bases. This CDR3 is 15 amino acids long. DNA for the CDR3: TGTGCCAGCAGCTTGACTAGCGGGACCGCCTACGAGCAGTACTTC. Amino acid sequence: CASSLTSGTAYEQYF.

The table lists this clonotype with a few counts. This rearrangement joins TRBV3-1 to TRBJ2-1, with unresolved D. Germline loops: CDR1 LGHDT, CDR2 YNNKEL (reference sequence). This CDR3 is built from 13 residues. With 1 base removed from V and 9 bases from J, the gap between germline ends came to 10 bases. The CDR3 loop reads CASSQGRFVEQFF. Here the CDR3 DNA reads TGTGCCAGCAGCCAAGGCCGGTTCGTTGAGCAGTTCTTC.

For this clonotype: A read error may produce the germline difference seen at one junction end. This rearrangement joins TRBV18 to TRBJ2-7, with D possibly being TRBD1 (6 bases). From germline, CDR1 is KGHSH and CDR2 LQKENI. This CDR3 is built from 12 residues. Written as DNA, the CDR3 is TGTGTCAGCTCACCTGACAGGTCTGTGGAGTACTTC. Protein product: CVSSPDRSVEYF.

The sample holds a few counts of this clonotype. V is TRBV24-1 and J is TRBJ2-1, with D tentatively TRBD1 (6 bases). The CDR3 contains 14 residues. Trimming stripped 4 bases from V and 6 bases from J, with 12 bases between. Looked up from germline, CDR1 is KGHDR and CDR2 is SFDVKD. CDR3 DNA sequence: TGTGCCACCAGTGACCCTGGGGGCGGCAATGAGCAGTTCTTC. This gives the protein CATSDPGGGNEQFF.

This clonotype turned up a few times. The genes are TRBV27 and TRBJ2-1; tentative D call: TRBD1 (5 bases). The germline CDR1 and CDR2 sequences are MNHEY and SMNVEV (reference sequence). V lost 3 bases to trimming and J lost 7 bases, with 19 bases between them. CDR3 length equals 16 residues. CDR3 sequence: CASSLLGPKGPNEQFF. The DNA of the CDR3 is TGTGCCAGCAGTTTGTTAGGACCGAAGGGGCCAAATGAGCAGTTCTTC.

This clonotype was detected only a few times. The chain has TRBV20-1 and TRBJ1-2; D unclear. V shed 7 bases and J shed 2 bases, with 23 bases lying between them. The germline V gene has CDR1 DFQATT and CDR2 SNEGSKA (reference sequence). The CDR3 spans 16 residues. For the CDR3, the DNA is TGCAGTGTCCCGGAACGACTAGCGGACTCAAACTATGGCTACACCTTC. Residues: CSVPERLADSNYGYTF.

This clonotype occurred a few times. This chain links TRBV3-1 with TRBJ2-1, with unresolved D. The V end was cut by 4 bases, the J end by 1 base, with 14 bases between. CDR3 length: 16 amino acids. Looked up from germline, CDR1 is LGHDT and CDR2 is YNNKEL (reference sequence). DNA of the CDR3: TGTGCCAGCAGCCCGAGGTCAGGAACATCCTACAATGAGCAGTTCTTC. This sequence encodes CASSPRSGTSYNEQFF.

This clonotype was counted between two and nine times. The chain combines TRBV12-3 or TRBV12-4 with TRBJ2-4; 11 bases are shared with TRBD1. Losses at the gene ends were 4 bases for V and 5 bases for J; bases not matched to a gene: 13. The CDR3 sequence is 18 residues long. For the CDR3, the DNA is TGTGCCAGCAGTTCCCGCTCGGCCGGACAGGGGGCCGAAAACATTCAGTACTTC. Translated, it gives CASSSRSAGQGAENIQYF.

This clonotype was found a few times. The V and J genes are TRBV5-1 and TRBJ2-7; 9 nucleotides match TRBD2. V shed 7 bases, J shed 1 base, and the junction held 9 bases outside the gene matches. The CDR3 length is 15 residues. Germline V lookup: CDR1 SGHRS, CDR2 YFSETQ. The CDR3 here is CASAGGSSSSYEQYF. The CDR3 DNA reads as TGCGCCAGCGCGGGAGGGTCGTCCTCTTCCTACGAGCAGTACTTC.

In its sample, this clonotype was seen a few times. V usage is TRBV9 and J usage is TRBJ2-5, with TRBD1 identical over 12 bases. Germline V CDR1 and CDR2: SGDLS, YYNGEE. The CDR3 sequence is 14 residues long. V lost 5 bases to trimming and J lost 4 bases; unmatched junction nucleotides: 3. CDR3 in DNA: TGTGCCAGCAGTGGGACAGGGGGCGGAGAGACCCAGTACTTC. The encoded protein is CASSGTGGGETQYF.

This chain connects TRBV27 to TRBJ2-3, with 9 bases matching TRBD2. Germline values: CDR1 MNHEY, CDR2 SMNVEV (reference sequence). This CDR3 comprises 15 residues. Unmatched junction bases numbered 10, after V lost 5 bases and J lost 7 bases. CDR3 in DNA: TGTGCCAGCAGTAAATTTAGCGGGGGACAGTATACGCAGTATTTT. Residues: CASSKFSGGQYTQYF.

V is TRBV3-1 and J is TRBJ1-2; D gene ambiguous. CDR1 is LGHDT and CDR2 is YNNKEL in the germline V gene (reference sequence). The CDR3 is made up of 16 amino acids. The V gene lost 0 bases and the J gene lost 7 bases, with 18 bases spanning the gap. CDR3 residues: CASSQEGSHVVGGYTF. The CDR3 coding sequence is TGTGCCAGCAGCCAAGAGGGCAGCCACGTTGTTGGTGGCTACACCTTC.

This clonotype was seen once. This rearrangement joins TRBV12-3 or TRBV12-4 to TRBJ2-2; 8 bases are shared with TRBD1. V shed 7 bases and J 7 bases; nucleotides not matched to a gene: 8. The length of the CDR3 is 14 residues. CDR3 sequence reads: CASTDRDGDGELFF. CDR3 nucleotide sequence: TGTGCCAGCACGGACAGGGACGGAGACGGGGAGCTGTTTTTT.

Regarding this clonotype: A junction boundary mismatches the germline segment, possibly from a read error. This chain links TRBV15 with TRBJ2-1; TRBD1 is a possible D gene (5 bases). In germline, CDR1 is LNHNV, CDR2 YYDKDF (reference sequence). The CDR3 runs to 12 residues. The CDR3 bases are TGTGCCACCAGCAGAGATCGCCGACAGTCGGTCTTC. This encodes CATSRDRRQSVF.

This clonotype has just a few counts. J is TRBJ2-7 and V is TRBV10-3, with 7 bases aligning to TRBD1. This CDR3 region has 16 residues. J was trimmed by 0 bases and V by 6 bases; bases with no gene match: 11. Germline loops: CDR1 ENHRY, CDR2 SYGVKD. The chain's CDR3 is CAISYLRQGNSYEQYF. For the CDR3, the DNA is TGTGCCATCAGCTACCTCAGACAGGGAAACTCCTACGAGCAGTACTTC.

This clonotype was observed at least ten times. The chain combines TRBV4-1 with TRBJ2-5, with D possibly being TRBD1 (6 bases). This CDR3 region has 13 residues. The ends were cut back, 3 bases at V and 5 bases at J, with 10 bases in the middle. Germline CDR1 reads MGHRA; CDR2 reads YSYEKL. The CDR3 protein is CASSQVRGETQYF. Written as DNA, the CDR3 is TGCGCCAGCAGCCAGGTTAGGGGGGAGACCCAGTACTTC.

The chain is built from TRBV7-9 and TRBJ2-1; TRBD2 agrees at 12 bases. The junction had 10 bases not matched to a gene; V was cut back by 4 bases and J by 9 bases. This CDR3 has 16 residues. The germline gives CDR1 SEHNR, CDR2 FQNEAQ (reference sequence). CDR3 loop: CASSSRLAGEYGEQFF. CDR3 DNA: TGTGCCAGCAGCTCTAGACTAGCGGGAGAGTACGGTGAGCAGTTCTTC.

The V call is TRBV3-1, the J call TRBJ2-7; TRBD2 agrees at 8 bases. The ends lost 1 base at V and 6 bases at J; junction bases unmatched: 8. This CDR3 is built from 15 residues. Per the germline V gene, CDR1 is LGHDT and CDR2 is YNNKEL (reference sequence). CDR3 loop: CASSQGGAGVGEQYF. The CDR3 DNA reads as TGTGCCAGCAGCCAAGGCGGAGCGGGAGTTGGCGAGCAGTACTTC.

The genes are TRBV6-1 and TRBJ1-2; 9 bases match TRBD1. CDR1 and CDR2 from the germline V gene are MNHNS and SASEGT. Trimming cost V 6 bases and J 8 bases; bases outside gene matches: 7. The CDR3 is 13 residues long. CDR3 region: CASRETGGRGYTF. DNA for the CDR3: TGTGCCAGCAGGGAAACAGGGGGCAGGGGCTACACCTTC.

CDR3 sequence: CASSLAPASSYNEQFF. The CDR3 DNA follows: TGCGCCAGCAGCTTGGCTCCAGCAAGCTCCTACAATGAGCAGTTCTTC. This rearrangement joins TRBV5-1 to TRBJ2-1; D gene uncertain. This CDR3 is built from 16 residues. CDR1 SGHRS and CDR2 YFSETQ come from the germline V gene. Trimming stripped 0 bases from V and 0 bases from J, with 10 bases between. The full variable domain, completed using reference TRBV5-1 and TRBJ2-1, is KAGVTQTPRYLIKTRGQQVTLSCSPISGHRSVSWYQQTPGQGLQFLFEYFSETQRNKGNFPGRFSGRQFSNSRSEMNVSTLELGDSALYLCASSLAPASSYNEQFFGPGTRLTVL.

The chain uses TRBV27 and TRBJ2-4, with D perhaps matching TRBD1 or TRBD2 (6 bases each). The CDR3 is 15 residues long. CDR1 and CDR2 (germline): MNHEY, SMNVEV (reference sequence). V dropped 5 bases and J dropped 8 bases, with 19 bases sitting between them. CDR3 residues: CASSPRDGGIDIQYF. The DNA of the CDR3 is TGTGCCAGCAGTCCCCGGGACGGGGGCATTGACATTCAGTACTTC.

The rearrangement joins TRBV2 to TRBJ1-4; TRBD1 aligns across 7 bases. Unmatched junction bases numbered 2, after V lost 6 bases and J lost 7 bases. The germline gives CDR1 SNHLY, CDR2 FYNNEI. The CDR3 consists of 12 residues. The CDR3 DNA follows: TGTGCCAGCAGGGGACAGACTGAAAAACTGTTTTTT. Protein sequence: CASRGQTEKLFF.

This clonotype was observed a few times. The chain recombines TRBV27 with TRBJ1-5; 9 positions match TRBD1. Germline-derived CDR1 and CDR2 are MNHEY and SMNVEV (reference sequence). The CDR3 consists of 14 residues. V shed 5 bases, J shed 5 bases, and the junction held 4 bases outside the gene matches. This CDR3 is CASSRRTGDQPQHF. CDR3 nucleotides: TGTGCCAGCAGTAGACGGACAGGGGATCAGCCCCAGCATTTT.

The V call is TRBV9, the J call TRBJ1-1; 8 positions agree with TRBD1. Germline lookup yields CDR1 SGDLS and CDR2 YYNGEE. CDR3 length: 15 amino acids. V was pared by 3 bases and J by 3 bases, with 7 bases of the junction left unmatched. The CDR3 loop is CASSAMTGAYTEAFF. CDR3 in DNA: TGTGCCAGCAGCGCCATGACAGGGGCTTACACTGAAGCTTTCTTT.

This clonotype was counted only a few times. The gene calls are TRBV6-1 and TRBJ2-3, with TRBD1 matching over 8 bases. The V gene end was trimmed by 3 bases and the J gene end by 1 base; junction bases not matched to a gene: 3. There are 15 residues in the CDR3. Germline V gene sequence: CDR1 MNHNS, CDR2 SASEGT. CDR3 sequence (DNA): TGTGCCAGCAGTGACCGGGGACAGGGCACAGATACGCAGTATTTT. It translates to CASSDRGQGTDTQYF.

The gene calls are TRBV18 and TRBJ2-2; possibly TRBD1 for D (6 bases). The CDR3 is made up of 20 amino acids. Trimming pared 2 bases from V and 0 bases from J, leaving 22 bases between. The germline CDR1 and CDR2 sequences are KGHSH and LQKENI. CDR3 sequence reads: CASSPDRKATLFANTGELFF. In DNA form, the CDR3 reads TGTGCCAGCTCACCAGACAGGAAGGCAACTTTATTCGCGAACACCGGGGAGCTGTTTTTT.

Only a few counts were recorded for this clonotype. The chain links TRBV7-2 to TRBJ1-2; D ambiguous. V was cut by 5 bases and J by 6 bases, with 13 bases left in between. CDR1 is SGHTA and CDR2 is FQGNSA in the germline V gene. CDR3 length: 13 residues. The CDR3 reads CASSPPDHHGYTF. The CDR3 bases are TGTGCCAGCAGCCCGCCGGACCACCATGGCTACACCTTC.

This clonotype showed up many times. The rearrangement uses TRBV12-3 or TRBV12-4 and TRBJ2-7, with D perhaps TRBD1 (6 bases). The CDR3 length is 13 residues. V dropped 5 bases and J dropped 3 bases, with 11 bases sitting between them. CDR3 residues: CASSGGQYYEQYF. CDR3 coding DNA: TGTGCCAGCAGTGGGGGCCAGTACTACGAGCAGTACTTC.

This clonotype was counted ten times or more. The chain combines TRBV11-2 with TRBJ2-1, with D possibly being TRBD2 (5 bases). CDR3 length equals 14 residues. CDR1 SGHAT and CDR2 FQNNGV come from the germline V gene. Trimming cost V 1 base and J 9 bases, with 13 bases left between them. Here the CDR3 reads CASSLVIGSGEQFF. Here the CDR3 DNA reads TGTGCCAGCAGCTTAGTCATCGGCAGCGGTGAGCAGTTCTTC.

This clonotype turned up a few times. V gene TRBV13 combines with J gene TRBJ2-7, with D tentatively TRBD2 (7 bases). The CDR3 is made up of 17 amino acids. Germline V lookup: CDR1 PRHDT, CDR2 FYEKMQ (reference sequence). Trimming took 0 bases from V and 0 from J, leaving 15 bases between them. CDR3 nucleotide sequence: TGTGCCAGCAGCTTAGGGGGCTCGGGGGGCCCCTCCTACGAGCAGTACTTC. It translates to CASSLGGSGGPSYEQYF. The whole variable domain, filled in from reference TRBV13 and TRBJ2-7, reads AAGVIQSPRHLIKEKRETATLKCYPIPRHDTVYWYQQGPGQDPQFLISFYEKMQSDKGSIPDRFSAQQFSDYHSELNMSSLELGDSALYFCASSLGGSGGPSYEQYFGPGTRLTVT.